Listed below are T cell receptor beta chains from one sample, sequenced in a study of blood T cells in healthy people across ages. Using its own MiXCR run on the 5' RACE reads, TCRdb lists one record per CDR3 protein. The sample contains about 1.8 million distinct CDR3 sequences, roughly 50% of which appear only once. The sample comprised blood. The source is a woman aged 40 to 50 in good health. The CDR3 runs from the conserved cysteine through the conserved F or W. The order of the fields is clone size, D gene, V gene, J gene, CDR3 DNA, CDR3 protein. A D gene is named only where the DNA matches it firmly. Size values are once, few and many counts, or a class for expanded clones, and some rows have none.

>.|.|TRBV12-3/TRBV12-4|TRBJ1-5
TGTGCCAGCAGTCAAATTCCAGTTCTTTATAGCAATCAGCCCCAGCATTTT
CASSQIPVLYSNQPQHF
>few|.|TRBV10-1|TRBJ2-5
TGCGCCAGCAGTATGTACAGGGAAGAGACCCAGTACTTC
CASSMYREETQYF
>few|.|TRBV21-1|TRBJ2-3
TGTGCCAGCAGCCCCCTAGGGGGCGGGAACACAGATACGCAGTATTTT
CASSPLGGGNTDTQYF
>.|.|TRBV10-2|TRBJ2-5
TGCGCCAGCAAAGAATCTAAAGAGACCCAGTACTTC
CASKESKETQYF
>.|TRBD1|TRBV5-1|TRBJ2-7
TGCGCTAGCAGCTTGCAGACAGGGGACCACGAGCAGTACTTC
CASSLQTGDHEQYF
>.|.|TRBV4-1|TRBJ2-4
TGCGCCAGCAGCCAAATTTTAACAGCCAAAAACATTCAGTACTTC
CASSQILTAKNIQYF
>.|.|TRBV19|TRBJ2-6
TGTGCCAGTAGTCTCGCACTTGGTTCTGGGGCCAACGTCCTGGCTTTC
CASSLALGSGANVLAF
>.|TRBD2|TRBV4-1|TRBJ2-5
TGCGCCAGCAGCCAAGATGAAGTGGGGGCGGGAGGAGAGACCCAGTACTTC
CASSQDEVGAGGETQYF
>.|.|TRBV2|TRBJ2-3
TGTGCCAGCAGGTCCACTCATAGCACAGATACGCAGTATTTT
CASRSTHSTDTQYF
>.|.|TRBV7-3|TRBJ2-3
TGTGCCAGCAGCACCTCCGGGACAAAGGCTTCGGATACGCAGTATTTT
CASSTSGTKASDTQYF
>few|TRBD1|TRBV20-1|TRBJ2-6
TGCAGTGCGCCGGGACAGTGGGGTTACTCTGGGGCCAACGTCCTGACTTTC
CSAPGQWGYSGANVLTF
>.|.|TRBV11-2|TRBJ2-7
TGTGCCAGCAGCCCGACGCCAAGGCACGACGGGCAGTACTTC
CASSPTPRHDGQYF
>.|TRBD1|TRBV19|TRBJ2-5
TGTGCCAGTTCCGACCATTGGACAGGGCAAGAGACCCAGTACTTC
CASSDHWTGQETQYF
>.|TRBD2|TRBV29-1|TRBJ2-3
TGCAGCGTTGAAGGGGGGGGGAGCACAGATACGCAGTATTTT
CSVEGGGSTDTQYF
>.|TRBD1|TRBV6-5|TRBJ2-7
TGTGCCAGCGGGACAGAAACTAGATACGAGCAGTACTTC
CASGTETRYEQYF
>few|.|TRBV29-1|TRBJ2-5
TGCAGCGTTGAGGCAGGGTTAGGAGAGACCCAGTACTTC
CSVEAGLGETQYF
>few|.|TRBV28|TRBJ1-1
TGTGCCAGCAGTTCTAACAGGGACCGTAGCACTGAAGCTTTCTTT
CASSSNRDRSTEAFF
>.|TRBD1|TRBV24-1|TRBJ2-5
TGTGCCACCAGTGATAGGGACAGGGAAGTCAATGAGCAGTACTTC
CATSDRDREVNEQYF
>few|.|TRBV7-2|TRBJ2-7
TGTGCCAGCAGTTATATATCGGAACAAATCTACGAGCAGTACTTC
CASSYISEQIYEQYF
>.|TRBD1|TRBV7-8|TRBJ2-7
TGTGCCAGCAGCTTAGTTCGCCGTTTGACAGGGGACTCCTACGAGCAGTACTTC
CASSLVRRLTGDSYEQYF
>.|.|TRBV27|TRBJ1-6
TGTGCCAGCAGTTCCGGTTCGGGAGGAGGACTTTCACCCCTCCACTTT
CASSSGSGGGLSPLHF
>.|.|TRBV13|TRBJ2-3
TGTGCCAGCAGCTTACCCATGGGAGATACGCAGTATTTT
CASSLPMGDTQYF
>.|TRBD2|TRBV6-2/TRBV6-3|TRBJ2-5
TGTGCCAGCAGTTACGAAGGGACTAGCGGGGGATTTGAGCAGTACTTC
CASSYEGTSGGFEQYF
>few|.|TRBV13|TRBJ1-2
TGTGCCGCCGGGGGGCGGGGAGACGGCTACACCTTC
CAAGGRGDGYTF
>.|.|TRBV27|TRBJ2-7
TGTGCCAGCAGGGCAGGGGTTCAATACGAGCAGTACTTC
CASRAGVQYEQYF
>few|.|TRBV15|TRBJ1-2
TGTGCCACCAGCAGAGGCGAACGGAACTATGGCTACACCTTC
CATSRGERNYGYTF
>.|.|TRBV28|TRBJ2-6
TGTGCCAGCAGTTCCCCGACTCTGGGGGCCAACGTCCTGACTTTC
CASSSPTLGANVLTF
>.|.|TRBV13|TRBJ2-4
TGTGCCAGCAGCTACGCTGCAAACATTCAGTACTTC
CASSYAANIQYF
>.|TRBD1|TRBV6-5|TRBJ2-1
TGTGCCAGCAGTCCGGGACAGGGGGGTTATCTTGAGCAGTTCTTC
CASSPGQGGYLEQFF
>few|.|TRBV27|TRBJ2-1
TGTGCCAGCAGTATGTCGCGGGACCCATACAATGAGCAGTTCTTC
CASSMSRDPYNEQFF
>.|.|TRBV6-1|TRBJ2-7
TGTGCCAGCGGCCCGTCCGGCTCCTACGAGCAGTACTTC
CASGPSGSYEQYF
>.|.|TRBV15|TRBJ2-1
TGTGCCACCTCAGCTAACTACAATGAGCAGTTCTTC
CATSANYNEQFF
>.|.|TRBV13|TRBJ2-1
TGTGCCAGCAGCTTCGCGGACAGCTCCTACAATGAGCAGTTCTTC
CASSFADSSYNEQFF
>few|TRBD2|TRBV20-1|TRBJ2-4
TGCAGTGTGCTAGCGGGGACTCCAGGCATTCAGTACTTC
CSVLAGTPGIQYF
>.|.|TRBV6-5|TRBJ2-1
TGTGCCAGCAGACAGACTAGTAGTTATGAGCAGTTCTTC
CASRQTSSYEQFF
>once|.|TRBV5-1|TRBJ2-1
TGCGCCGGCAGCTCCTTACTCGACAGATCCCTAACGGACAATGAGCAGTTCTTC
CAGSSLLDRSLTDNEQFF
>.|.|TRBV20-1|TRBJ2-3
TGCAGTGCCACGGGACCTCACACAGATACGCAGTATTTT
CSATGPHTDTQYF
>.|TRBD1|TRBV4-1|TRBJ1-5
TGCGCCAGCAGCCAAGATGGGACAGCCTTTGATCAGCCCCAGCATTTT
CASSQDGTAFDQPQHF
>many|TRBD2|TRBV12-3/TRBV12-4|TRBJ2-7
TGTGCCAGCAGTTCCCCGGGGGGAAACGAGCAGTACTTC
CASSSPGGNEQYF
>.|TRBD2|TRBV20-1|TRBJ2-1
TGCAGTGCTAGAGATTTGCTAGCGGGGTACAATGAGCAGTTCTTC
CSARDLLAGYNEQFF
>.|.|TRBV5-1|TRBJ1-2
TGCGCCAGCAGCTTGGACGGGGATGATGGCTACACCTTC
CASSLDGDDGYTF
>.|.|TRBV15|TRBJ2-5
TGTGCCACCAGCAGAGATCGTACAGGGTTGAATCAGGAGACCCAGTACTTC
CATSRDRTGLNQETQYF
>many|.|TRBV5-6|TRBJ2-5
TGTGCCAGCAGCCGAGTAGGGGGCCAAGAGACCCAGTACTTC
CASSRVGGQETQYF
>.|.|TRBV4-1|TRBJ1-6
TGCGCCAGCAGCCAAGAATGGGTCAGGAATTCACCCCTCCACTTT
CASSQEWVRNSPLHF